This passage covers 21 T cell receptor beta chains from one sample sequenced in a study of blood T cell repertoires in COVID-19. TCRdb keeps only in-frame clones here, not all; method: immunoSEQ multiplex PCR. The profile shows 170,000 or so clones, roughly 75% of them singletons. Sequencing input: peripheral blood. The source of these receptors is a man between 65 and 79 years old with active or convalescent COVID-19.

The chain recombines TRBV5-1 with TRBJ2-1; TRBD1 might be the D (5 bases). CDR1 is SGHRS, CDR2 YFSETQ, per germline. The V end was cut by 4 bases, the J end by 5 bases, with 13 bases between. This CDR3 is 14 amino acids long. The CDR3 DNA sequence: TGCGCCAGCAGCCGCGGCGACAGCCACAATGAGCAGTTCTTC. Translating gives CASSRGDSHNEQFF.

This clone was seen a handful of times. The V call is TRBV7-9, the J call TRBJ2-5; TRBD2 is a possible D gene (7 bases). V was pared by 3 bases and J by 5 bases, with 19 bases between. CDR1 and CDR2 (germline): SEHNR, FQNEAQ (reference sequence). The length of the CDR3 is 16 residues. CDR3 amino acids: CASSFANAGAWETQYF. The CDR3 DNA follows: TGTGCCAGCAGCTTCGCTAACGCGGGGGCGTGGGAGACCCAGTACTTC.

V gene TRBV30 combines with J gene TRBJ2-2; 7 bases line up with TRBD1. Germline V gene lookup returns CDR1 GTSNPN and CDR2 SVGIG (reference sequence). The CDR3 loop spans 14 amino acids. The V and J ends lost 5 bases and 3 bases, in that order; junction bases with no gene match: 6. The CDR3 spells CAWARGGYTGELFF. CDR3 DNA: TGTGCCTGGGCCCGAGGGGGCTACACCGGGGAGCTGTTTTTT.

The chain has TRBV5-1 and TRBJ2-7; D might be TRBD2 (6 bases). There are 15 residues in the CDR3. Germline-derived CDR1 and CDR2 are SGHRS and YFSETQ. V gave up 0 bases and J gave up 3 bases, with 13 bases separating them. The DNA for the CDR3 is TGCGCCAGCAGCTTGGACGTCGGGGGAGGCTACGAGCAGTACTTC. Protein sequence: CASSLDVGGGYEQYF.

This chain joins TRBV6-5 and TRBJ1-6; 9 nucleotides line up with TRBD1. V lost 2 bases, J lost 9 bases, and 8 bases stayed unmatched. Germline values: CDR1 MNHEY, CDR2 SVGAGI. This CDR3 comprises 16 residues. CDR3 sequence: CASSYTSGQGSSPLHF. The CDR3 region has the DNA TGTGCCAGCAGTTACACCTCGGGACAGGGTAGTTCACCCCTCCACTTT.

The chain has TRBV29-1 and TRBJ2-5; weak D call: TRBD1 (6 bases). Trimming stripped 7 bases from V and 0 bases from J, with 12 bases between. The CDR3 length is 13 residues. Germline CDR1 SQVTM, CDR2 ANQGSEA. The CDR3 spells CSAQRGNQETQYF. CDR3 nucleotides: TGCAGCGCCCAGAGGGGGAACCAAGAGACCCAGTACTTC.

The rearrangement links TRBV7-2 to TRBJ2-2; D unresolved. Between the trimmed V and J ends, which lost 4 bases and 6 bases, there was a span of 9 bases. This CDR3 region has 13 residues. Germline CDR1 reads SGHTA; CDR2 reads FQGNSA. This chain's CDR3 is CASSSHSAGELFF. The CDR3 nucleotides read TGTGCCAGCAGCTCCCATTCAGCCGGGGAGCTGTTTTTT.

Only a few counts were recorded for this clone. V usage is TRBV6-1 and J usage is TRBJ1-4, with TRBD1 as a possible D gene (5 bases). The CDR3 contains 17 residues. Germline V lookup: CDR1 MNHNS, CDR2 SASEGT. The V end was cut by 2 bases, the J end by 8 bases, with 21 bases between. DNA for the CDR3: TGTGCCAGCAGTGAACATCTACCTGGGGCTCTTGGGGAAAAACTGTTTTTT. Protein: CASSEHLPGALGEKLFF.

Comment on this clone: One end of the junction does not line up with germline, which may come from a read error. This sequence joins TRBV11-3 and TRBJ2-1; a possible D gene is TRBD2 (5 bases). The CDR3 runs 15 residues. Germline loops: CDR1 SGHNT, CDR2 YENEEA. The CDR3 nucleotides are TGTGCCAGCAGCCTAGACGGGCGCCCGGGGAATGAGCAGTTCTTC. It specifies CASSLDGRPGNEQFF.

The chain carries TRBV3-1 (or the pseudogene TRBV3-2) and TRBJ2-5; 7 nucleotides agree with TRBD2. The trim removed 0 bases at V and 2 bases at J, leaving 6 bases unmatched. This CDR3 contains 16 residues. Germline CDR1 reads LGHDT; CDR2 reads YNNKEL (reference sequence). The CDR3 reads CASSQDWARGQETQYF. In DNA, the CDR3 is TGTGCCAGCAGCCAAGACTGGGCGCGGGGGCAAGAGACCCAGTACTTC.

The chain couples TRBV28 to TRBJ1-2; 9 bases align to TRBD1. The CDR3 loop spans 14 amino acids. Trimming removed 4 bases from V and 6 bases from J; junction bases left unmatched: 6. Germline CDR1 is MDHEN and CDR2 is SYDVKM. The CDR3: CASSSQGQGNGYTF. For the CDR3, the DNA is TGTGCCAGCAGTTCCCAAGGACAGGGGAATGGCTACACCTTC.

Comment on this clone: A junction end diverges from the germline sequence, so it may reflect a read error. The J gene is TRBJ2-7, the V gene TRBV2; possibly TRBD2 for D (5 bases). Looked up from germline, CDR1 is SNHLY and CDR2 is FYNNEI. This CDR3 contains 13 residues. The CDR3 nucleotides are TGTGCCAGCAGCGCCCCAATGAGGCCCCGGGAAGGCTTC. Its translation: CASSAPMRPREGF. The entire variable domain, with the rest obtained from reference TRBV2 and TRBJ2-7, is as follows: EPEVTQTPSHQVTQMGQEVILRCVPISNHLYFYWYRQILGQKVEFLVSFYNNEISEKSEIFDDQFSVERPDGSNFTLKIRSTKLEDSAMYFCASSAPMRPREGFGPGTRLTVT.

The chain has TRBV6-6 and TRBJ2-3, with a tentative D call TRBD2 (6 bases). The CDR3 is 13 amino acids. The V gene's germline CDR1 is MNHNY and CDR2 SVGAGI (reference sequence). With 5 bases removed from V and 5 bases from J, the gap between germline ends came to 11 bases. For the CDR3, the DNA is TGTGCCAGCAGTAGGGGTAGCGGAGATACGCAGTATTTT. This encodes CASSRGSGDTQYF.

The genes are TRBV20-1 and TRBJ1-1; D unclear. The V and J ends lost 3 bases and 1 base respectively, with 6 bases between them. CDR1 is DFQATT and CDR2 is SNEGSKA in the germline V gene (reference sequence). The CDR3 length is 12 residues. This chain's CDR3 is CSASLPNTEAFF. In nucleotides, the CDR3 is TGCAGTGCTAGTCTTCCGAACACTGAAGCTTTCTTT.

J is TRBJ2-2 and V is TRBV3-1 (or the pseudogene TRBV3-2), with 10 nucleotides matching TRBD2. The germline CDR1 and CDR2 sequences are LGHDT and YNNKEL (reference sequence). V was clipped by 1 base and J by 6 bases; unmatched bases: 11. The CDR3 contains 18 residues. DNA of the CDR3: TGTGCCAGCAGCCAAGGATTCGGCCTAGCGGGAGACCCCGGGGAGCTGTTTTTT. Its protein is CASSQGFGLAGDPGELFF.

V usage is TRBV6-5 and J usage is TRBJ1-1, with TRBD1 as a possible D gene (6 bases). Germline CDR1 is MNHEY and CDR2 is SVGAGI. The CDR3 extends over 15 amino acids. Trimming left V 6 bases short and J 5 bases short, with 19 bases between. The CDR3 DNA reads TGTGCCAGCAGCCCCATTCCGGGGGGCATAACTGAAGCTTTCTTT. This gives the protein CASSPIPGGITEAFF.

This chain joins TRBV19 and TRBJ1-2; 9 bases agree with TRBD1. J gave up 4 bases and V 5 bases, and 8 bases lay outside the gene matches. The CDR3 loop spans 15 amino acids. Germline CDR1 is LNHDA and CDR2 is SQIVND (reference sequence). This CDR3 reads CASSPDYRGLYGYTF. CDR3 DNA sequence: TGTGCCAGTAGTCCAGACTACAGGGGGCTCTATGGCTACACCTTC.

This clone has a handful of counts. The J gene is TRBJ1-1, the V gene TRBV27, with 11 bases that match TRBD1. This CDR3 contains 14 residues. Germline loops: CDR1 MNHEY, CDR2 SMNVEV (reference sequence). The ends lost 8 bases at V and 4 bases at J; junction bases unmatched: 6. This chain's CDR3 is CASRTGGWSTEAFF. The DNA of the CDR3 is TGTGCCAGCCGGACAGGGGGCTGGAGCACTGAAGCTTTCTTT.

The chain couples TRBV7-6 to TRBJ2-1; possible D gene TRBD1, 5 bases. The CDR3 spans 15 residues. V lost 5 bases and J lost 4, with 15 bases in between. Per germline, CDR1 SGHVS and CDR2 FNYEAQ. The CDR3 spells CASSISIGDYNEQFF. Here the CDR3 DNA reads TGTGCCAGCAGCATCTCGATAGGGGATTACAATGAGCAGTTCTTC.

This clone has more than one count but fewer than ten. The chain is built from TRBV6-6 and TRBJ1-5; 10 bases match TRBD1. CDR3 size: 17 residues. Trimming at V came to 5 bases and at J to 1 base, leaving 8 bases not matched to a gene. Germline V lookup: CDR1 MNHNY, CDR2 SVGAGI (reference sequence). CDR3 nucleotides: TGTGCCAGCAGTCCGGGACAGGGGAGAATAAGCAATCAGCCCCAGCATTTT. It yields the protein CASSPGQGRISNQPQHF.

The chain is built from TRBV6-5 and TRBJ2-1; 12 nucleotides align to TRBD2. The ends lost 4 bases at V and 2 bases at J; junction bases unmatched: 3. The CDR3 length is 16 residues. Per the germline V gene, CDR1 is MNHEY and CDR2 is SVGAGI. CDR3 loop: CASSSTSGRTYNEQFF. The CDR3 DNA reads TGTGCCAGCAGTTCAACTAGCGGGAGGACCTACAATGAGCAGTTCTTC.